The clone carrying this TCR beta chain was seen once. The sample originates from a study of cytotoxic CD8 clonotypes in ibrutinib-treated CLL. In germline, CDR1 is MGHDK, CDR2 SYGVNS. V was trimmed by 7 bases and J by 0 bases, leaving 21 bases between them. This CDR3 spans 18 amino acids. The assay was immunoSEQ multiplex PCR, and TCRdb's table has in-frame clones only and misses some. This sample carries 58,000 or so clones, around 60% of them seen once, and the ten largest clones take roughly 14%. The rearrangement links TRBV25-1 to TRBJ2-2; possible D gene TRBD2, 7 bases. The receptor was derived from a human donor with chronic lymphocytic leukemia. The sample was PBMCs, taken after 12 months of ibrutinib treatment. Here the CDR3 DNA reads TGTGCCAGCACCCTAAACCAAGGGGGACTAACGAACACCGGGGAGCTGTTTTTT. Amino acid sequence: CASTLNQGGLTNTGELFF. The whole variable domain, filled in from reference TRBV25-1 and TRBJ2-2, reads EADIYQTPRYLVIGTGKKITLECSQTMGHDKMYWYQQDPGMELHLIHYSYGVNSTEKGDLSSESTVSRIRTEHFPLTLESARPSHTSQYLCASTLNQGGLTNTGELFFGEGSRLTVL.